This T cell receptor (beta chain) was documented in a study of T cells in localized non-small cell lung cancer. The CDR3 is 14 amino acids. The germline V gene has CDR1 MNHEY and CDR2 SMNVEV (reference sequence). V shed 5 bases and J shed 1 base, with 9 bases lying between them. Sequenced by immunoSEQ multiplex PCR; TCRdb stores in-frame clones only, minus some. Here the sample spans tens of thousands of clones, approximately 90% being singletons. The study's findings and limits: Adjacent uninvolved lung had the highest clonality, suggesting focused antigen responses.

About this clone: What it binds is not known.

This specimen was peripheral blood mononuclear cells, taken before any cancer treatment. This TCR derives from a woman aged 40 to 75 with stage III lung adenocarcinoma. J is TRBJ1-5 and V is TRBV27; TRBD1 might be the D (6 bases). The CDR3, as DNA: TGTGCCAGCAGTCCTCAGGGGAGCAATCAGCCCCAGCATTTT. This codes for CASSPQGSNQPQHF.